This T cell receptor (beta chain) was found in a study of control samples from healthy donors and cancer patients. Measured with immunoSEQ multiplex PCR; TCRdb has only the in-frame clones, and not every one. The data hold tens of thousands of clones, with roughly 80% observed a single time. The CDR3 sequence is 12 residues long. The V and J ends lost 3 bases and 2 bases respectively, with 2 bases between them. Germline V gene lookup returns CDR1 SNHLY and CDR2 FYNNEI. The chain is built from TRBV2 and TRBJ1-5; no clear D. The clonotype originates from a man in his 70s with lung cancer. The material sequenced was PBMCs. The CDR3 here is CASSDGNQPQHF. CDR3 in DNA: TGTGCCAGCAGTGATGGCAATCAGCCCCAGCATTTT.